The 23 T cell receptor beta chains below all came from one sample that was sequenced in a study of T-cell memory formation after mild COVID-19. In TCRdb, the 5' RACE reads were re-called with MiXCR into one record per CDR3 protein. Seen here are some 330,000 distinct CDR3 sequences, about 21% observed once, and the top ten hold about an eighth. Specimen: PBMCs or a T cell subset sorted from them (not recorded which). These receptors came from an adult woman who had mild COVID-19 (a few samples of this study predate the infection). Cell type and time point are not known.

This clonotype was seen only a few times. The CDR3 bases are TGTGCCACCAGTGAGTCGCTCGGGGATACGCAGTATTTT. It encodes CATSESLGDTQYF. The chain has TRBV24-1 and TRBJ2-3; D unclear. This CDR3 region has 13 residues. Germline CDR1 KGHDR, CDR2 SFDVKD. The V and J ends lost 4 bases and 6 bases respectively, with 10 bases between them.

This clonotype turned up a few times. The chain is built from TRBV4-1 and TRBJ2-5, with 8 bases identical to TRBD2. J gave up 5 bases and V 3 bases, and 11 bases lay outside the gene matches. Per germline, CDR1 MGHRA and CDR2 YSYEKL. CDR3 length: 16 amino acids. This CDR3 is CASSHRSRGEVETQYF. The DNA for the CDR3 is TGCGCCAGCAGCCATAGATCGCGGGGGGAGGTGGAGACCCAGTACTTC.

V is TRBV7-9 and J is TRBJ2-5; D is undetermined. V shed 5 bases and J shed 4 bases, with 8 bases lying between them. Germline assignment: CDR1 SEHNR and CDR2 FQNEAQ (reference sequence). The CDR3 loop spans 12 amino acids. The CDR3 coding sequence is TGTGCCAGCAGCCTAAAGGGAGAGACCCAGTACTTC. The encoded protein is CASSLKGETQYF.

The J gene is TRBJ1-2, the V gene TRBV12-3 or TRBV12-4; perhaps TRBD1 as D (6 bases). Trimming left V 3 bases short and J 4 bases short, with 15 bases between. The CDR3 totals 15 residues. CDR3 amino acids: CASSFDSGGIYGYTF. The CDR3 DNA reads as TGTGCCAGCAGTTTTGACTCGGGGGGCATCTATGGCTACACCTTC.

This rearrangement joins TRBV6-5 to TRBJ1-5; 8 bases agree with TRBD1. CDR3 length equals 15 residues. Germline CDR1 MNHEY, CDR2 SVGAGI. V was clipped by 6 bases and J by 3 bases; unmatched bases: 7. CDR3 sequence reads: CASREGQGLNQPQHF. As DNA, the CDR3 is TGTGCCAGCAGGGAAGGACAGGGACTCAATCAGCCCCAGCATTTT.

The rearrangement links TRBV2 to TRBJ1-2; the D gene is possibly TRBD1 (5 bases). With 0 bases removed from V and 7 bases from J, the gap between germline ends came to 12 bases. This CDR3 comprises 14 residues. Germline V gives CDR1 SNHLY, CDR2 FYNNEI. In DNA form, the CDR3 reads TGTGCCAGCAGTGAAGCGAGGCTTCAGGGTGGCTACACCTTC. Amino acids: CASSEARLQGGYTF.

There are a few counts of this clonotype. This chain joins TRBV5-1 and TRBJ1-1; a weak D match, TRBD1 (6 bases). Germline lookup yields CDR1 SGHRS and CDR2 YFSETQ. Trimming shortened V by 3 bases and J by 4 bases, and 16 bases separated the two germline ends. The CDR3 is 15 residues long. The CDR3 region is CASSSPPEGGTEAFF. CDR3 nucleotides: TGCGCCAGCAGCTCCCCACCGGAGGGGGGCACTGAAGCTTTCTTT.

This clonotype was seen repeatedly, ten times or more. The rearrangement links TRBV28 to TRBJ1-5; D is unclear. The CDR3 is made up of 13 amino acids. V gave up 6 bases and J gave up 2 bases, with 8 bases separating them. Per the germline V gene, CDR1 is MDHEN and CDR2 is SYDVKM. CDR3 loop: CASSPSGNQPQHF. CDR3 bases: TGTGCCAGCAGCCCCTCCGGCAATCAGCCCCAGCATTTT.

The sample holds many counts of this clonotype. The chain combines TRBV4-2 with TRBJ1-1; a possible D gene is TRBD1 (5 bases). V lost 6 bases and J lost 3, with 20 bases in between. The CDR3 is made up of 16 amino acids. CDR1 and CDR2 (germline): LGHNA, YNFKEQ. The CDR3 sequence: CASREDPGRVDTEAFF. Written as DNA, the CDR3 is TGTGCCAGCAGGGAAGATCCAGGGCGCGTGGACACTGAAGCTTTCTTT.

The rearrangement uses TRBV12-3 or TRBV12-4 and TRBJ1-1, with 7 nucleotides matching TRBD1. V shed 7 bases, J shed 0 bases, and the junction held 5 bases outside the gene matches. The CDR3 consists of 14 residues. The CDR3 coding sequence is TGTGCCAGCACCACGGGACAGATGAACACTGAAGCTTTCTTT. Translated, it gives CASTTGQMNTEAFF.

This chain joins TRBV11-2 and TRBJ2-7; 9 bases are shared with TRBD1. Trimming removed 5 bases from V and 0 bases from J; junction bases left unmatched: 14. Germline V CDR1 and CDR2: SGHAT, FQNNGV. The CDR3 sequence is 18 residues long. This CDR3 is CASSTIWGGTGNSYEQYF. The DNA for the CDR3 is TGTGCCAGCAGCACTATATGGGGGGGGACAGGGAACTCCTACGAGCAGTACTTC.

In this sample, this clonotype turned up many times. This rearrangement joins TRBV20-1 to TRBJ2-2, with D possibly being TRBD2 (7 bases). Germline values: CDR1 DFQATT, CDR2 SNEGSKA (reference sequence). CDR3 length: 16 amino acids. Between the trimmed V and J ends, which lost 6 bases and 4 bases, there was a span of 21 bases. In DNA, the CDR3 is TGCAGTGCGAAGGAGGAGGCGGGGGCTATCACCGGGGAGCTGTTTTTT. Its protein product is CSAKEEAGAITGELFF.

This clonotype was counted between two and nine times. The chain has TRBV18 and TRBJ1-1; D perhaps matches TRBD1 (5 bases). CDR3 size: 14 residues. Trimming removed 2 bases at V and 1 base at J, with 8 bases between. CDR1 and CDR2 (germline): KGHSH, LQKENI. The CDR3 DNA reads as TGTGCCAGCTCACCATTACAGGAGAACACTGAAGCTTTCTTT. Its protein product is CASSPLQENTEAFF.

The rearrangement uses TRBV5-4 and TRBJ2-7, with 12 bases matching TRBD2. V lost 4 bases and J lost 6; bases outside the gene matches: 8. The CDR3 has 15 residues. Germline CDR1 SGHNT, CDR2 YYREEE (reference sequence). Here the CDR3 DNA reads TGTGCCAGCAGCCGGGGAACTAGCGGGAGGACCGAGCAGTACTTC. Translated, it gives CASSRGTSGRTEQYF.

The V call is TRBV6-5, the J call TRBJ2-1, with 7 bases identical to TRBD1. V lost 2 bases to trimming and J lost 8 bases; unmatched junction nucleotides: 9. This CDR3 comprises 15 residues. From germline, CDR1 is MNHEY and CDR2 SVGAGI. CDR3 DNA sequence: TGTGCCAGCAGTTACCGGGGACAGCTCCCGGATGAGCAGTTCTTC. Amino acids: CASSYRGQLPDEQFF.

The CDR3 reads CASIYQGRSEAFF. For the CDR3, the DNA is TGTGCCAGCATCTATCAGGGACGCTCTGAAGCTTTCTTT. The chain is built from TRBV6-6 and TRBJ1-1; TRBD1 is a possible D gene (5 bases). With 7 bases removed from V and 6 bases from J, the gap between germline ends came to 15 bases. The CDR3 spans 13 residues. The germline gives CDR1 MNHNY, CDR2 SVGAGI (reference sequence).

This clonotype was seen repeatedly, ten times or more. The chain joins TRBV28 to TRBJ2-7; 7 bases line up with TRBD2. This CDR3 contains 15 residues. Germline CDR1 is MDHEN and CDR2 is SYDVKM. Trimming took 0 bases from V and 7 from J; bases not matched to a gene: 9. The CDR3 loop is CASSLWAGATEEQYF. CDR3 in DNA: TGTGCCAGCAGTTTATGGGCGGGAGCAACGGAGGAGCAGTACTTC.

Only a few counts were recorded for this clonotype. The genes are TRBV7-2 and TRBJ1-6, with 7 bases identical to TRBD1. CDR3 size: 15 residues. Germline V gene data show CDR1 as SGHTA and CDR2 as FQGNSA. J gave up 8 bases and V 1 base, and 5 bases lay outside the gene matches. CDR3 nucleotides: TGTGCCAGCAGCTTAGATCGGGACAGCTATTCACCCCTCCACTTT. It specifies CASSLDRDSYSPLHF.

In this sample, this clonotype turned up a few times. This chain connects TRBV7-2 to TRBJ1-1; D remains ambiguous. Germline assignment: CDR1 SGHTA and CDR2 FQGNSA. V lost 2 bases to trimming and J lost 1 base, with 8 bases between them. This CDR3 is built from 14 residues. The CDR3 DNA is TGTGCCAGCAGCTTAAGGAGAGGGAACACTGAAGCTTTCTTT. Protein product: CASSLRRGNTEAFF.

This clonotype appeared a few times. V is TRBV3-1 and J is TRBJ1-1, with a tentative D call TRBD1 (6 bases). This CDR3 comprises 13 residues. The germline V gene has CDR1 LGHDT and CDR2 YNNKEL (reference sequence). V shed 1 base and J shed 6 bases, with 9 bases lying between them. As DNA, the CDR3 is TGTGCCAGCAGCCAAGGACAGGCGGCTGAAGCTTTCTTT. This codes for CASSQGQAAEAFF.

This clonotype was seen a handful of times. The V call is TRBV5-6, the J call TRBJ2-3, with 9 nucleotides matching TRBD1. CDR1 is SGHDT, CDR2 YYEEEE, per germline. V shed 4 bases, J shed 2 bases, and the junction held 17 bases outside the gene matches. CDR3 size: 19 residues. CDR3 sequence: CASSPAGTGTEIYTDTQYF. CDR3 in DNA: TGTGCCAGCAGCCCAGCCGGGACAGGGACCGAGATTTACACAGATACGCAGTATTTT.

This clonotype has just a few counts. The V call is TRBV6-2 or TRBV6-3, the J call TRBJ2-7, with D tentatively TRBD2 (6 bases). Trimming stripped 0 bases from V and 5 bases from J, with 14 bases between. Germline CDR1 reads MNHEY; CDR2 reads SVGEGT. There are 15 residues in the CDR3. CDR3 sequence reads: CASSYSSGDPHEQYF. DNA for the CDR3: TGTGCCAGCAGTTACTCGTCGGGAGACCCCCACGAGCAGTACTTC.

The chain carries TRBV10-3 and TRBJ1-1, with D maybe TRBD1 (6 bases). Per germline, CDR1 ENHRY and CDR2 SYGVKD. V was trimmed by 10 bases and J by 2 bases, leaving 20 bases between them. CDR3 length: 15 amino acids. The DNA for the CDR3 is TGTGCCAGCGGGGGGACAAGGGGTGGAAACACTGAAGCTTTCTTT. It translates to CASGGTRGGNTEAFF.